This TCR beta chain is from a study of blood T cell repertoires in COVID-19. About the study: The samples span acute and convalescent COVID-19 from the United States, Italy and Spain. T cells, B-cell-depleted T cells, or PBMCs supplied cDNA or gDNA.

Authors' analysis steps: Reference gene primer amplification gave estimated nucleated cell counts. TCRdb keeps only in-frame clones here, not all; method: immunoSEQ multiplex PCR. V, J and clone size are taken as reported in that table, and D and trimming were inferred from the DNA itself. The top ten clones hold 3% to 3.5% of a sample with fewer than 250,000 clones, about 87% of them seen once. Germline CDR1 is LNHDA and CDR2 is SQIVND (reference sequence). This CDR3 contains 13 residues. Trimming removed 4 bases from V and 2 bases from J, with 6 bases in between. Material for sequencing was peripheral blood. This clonotype originated in a man in his 60s with acute or convalescent COVID-19. The chain recombines TRBV19 with TRBJ1-3; the D is unclear. The CDR3 DNA reads as TGTGCCAGTAGTACGGTCGCTGGAAACACCATATATTTT. The encoded protein is CASSTVAGNTIYF.